The clone carrying this T cell receptor (beta chain) is a singleton in its sample. This record belongs to a study of blood T cell repertoires in COVID-19. Study background: Sample material is recorded as cDNA or gDNA derived from T cells, B-cell-depleted T cells, or PBMCs.

TCRdb keeps only in-frame clones here, not all; method: immunoSEQ multiplex PCR. In the table there are fewer than 300,000 clones, 88% of which are singletons. CDR1 SGHTA and CDR2 FQGTGA come from the germline V gene. The CDR3 has 15 amino acids. The junction had 2 bases not matched to a gene; V was cut back by 0 bases and J by 7 bases. The clonotype originates from a woman aged 40-49 years who had recovered from COVID-19. Sequencing input: peripheral blood. The gene calls are TRBV7-3 and TRBJ2-1, with 11 bases matching TRBD2. CDR3 bases: TGTGCCAGCAGCTTAACGTCTAGCGGGGGGAATGAGCAGTTCTTC. Amino acids: CASSLTSSGGNEQFF.